Given below is one T cell receptor beta chain in context. The entry originates in a study of T cell changes during pregnancy in multiple sclerosis. The CDR3 is made up of 16 amino acids. The germline V gene has CDR1 KGHSH and CDR2 LQKENI. The ends were cut back, 3 bases at V and 1 base at J, with 12 bases in the middle. The protocol was immunoSEQ multiplex PCR, while the TCRdb copy is restricted to in-frame clones and leaves out a portion. Seen here are about 100,000 clones, 91% observed once, and the top ten hold around 3.1%. This clonotype was sampled from a female donor with multiple sclerosis, enrolled in a pregnancy study. This rearrangement joins TRBV18 to TRBJ2-2; possible D gene TRBD1, 5 bases. Sequenced here: peripheral blood, sampled in the second trimester of pregnancy. The CDR3 region is CASSPETGMNTGELFF. In nucleotides, the CDR3 is TGTGCCAGCTCACCGGAAACAGGCATGAACACCGGGGAGCTGTTTTTT.